In its sample, the clone carrying this T cell receptor beta chain was seen once. Its cognate antigen is unknown. This sample was included in a study of cytomegalovirus exposure and HLA in healthy donors. Study-wide background: A data release that came early held 80 million or so unique TCRs from HLA-typed donors.

Per the germline V gene, CDR1 is SGHNT and CDR2 is YENEEA. The CDR3 sequence is 15 residues long. The PCR had 60 Vbeta and 13 Jbeta primers. Only in-frame clones appear in the TCRdb table, and some are missing; sequencing was by immunoSEQ multiplex PCR. The repertoire holds about 150,000 clones, 70% to 90% seen once, with 2.3% in the top ten. Study findings and constraints: The likely explanation for a cluster of highly shared sequence variants was sequencing artifact. Owing to their indistinguishability, certain V segments, notably TRBV6-2 and TRBV6-3, were excluded. In a later analysis, donors in an Asian-associated ancestry cluster reportedly had fewer N-insertions in productive TCRs than the cohort mean.

The receptor comes from a woman younger than 30 in good health and CMV-seronegative. The V gene is TRBV11-3, the J gene TRBJ2-5; TRBD2 matches 13 bases. The DNA end lines up better with TRBJ2-7; the J call may be wrong. The specimen sequenced was PBMCs. This CDR3 is CASSSGLAGISEQYF. In nucleotides, the CDR3 is TGTGCCAGCAGCTCGGGACTAGCGGGAATCAGCGAGCAGTACTTC.